This passage covers 16 T cell receptor beta chains from one sample sequenced in a study of beta chain features in type 1 diabetes. Study results and caveats: Moderate yet significant TCRB CDR3 shortening was seen in Type 1 diabetes patients in all four CD4+ subsets.

These receptors have no known antigen. cDNA synthesis used the whole RNA isolate, giving expressed TCRB sequences. Clones were sequenced by immunoSEQ multiplex PCR, and TCRdb holds only the in-frame ones, with some missing. Of approximately 170,000 clones detected, approximately 7.9% appear once; the ten largest clones hold 0.5% to 0.55%. Sequences were obtained from central memory CD4+ T cells from blood. The receptors were sampled from a man aged 18 to 30 with type 1 diabetes.

This clone was detected only a few times. CDR3 sequence: CASSQLDTQYF. The CDR3 DNA reads as TGTGCCAGCAGTCAGTTAGATACGCAGTATTTT. The V gene is TRBV2, the J gene TRBJ2-3; D gene unclear. V was trimmed by 5 bases and J by 5 bases, leaving 5 bases between them. CDR1 and CDR2 from the germline V gene are SNHLY and FYNNEI. The CDR3 spans 11 residues.

The chain combines TRBV5-4 with TRBJ2-1; 13 nucleotides align to TRBD2. The CDR3 covers 17 residues. Germline values: CDR1 SGHNT, CDR2 YYREEE (reference sequence). Trimming cost V 0 bases and J 6 bases; bases outside gene matches: 6. Here the CDR3 DNA reads TGTGCCAGCAGCTTGGGGGGTAGACTAGCGGGGGGCAATGAGCAGTTCTTC. It codes for CASSLGGRLAGGNEQFF.

The chain has TRBV6-6 and TRBJ2-1; D possibly corresponds to TRBD2 (7 bases). The germline gives CDR1 MNHNY, CDR2 SVGAGI (reference sequence). The V gene lost 5 bases and the J gene lost 2 bases, with 13 bases spanning the gap. The CDR3 is 15 amino acids. The CDR3 spells CASSQRGGAYNEQFF. The CDR3, as DNA: TGTGCCAGCAGTCAAAGGGGGGGGGCCTACAATGAGCAGTTCTTC.

This clone was seen more than once but under ten times. This rearrangement joins TRBV15 to TRBJ2-7, with TRBD2 as a possible D gene (5 bases). Trimming pared 0 bases from V and 3 bases from J, leaving 12 bases between. CDR1 is LNHNV, CDR2 YYDKDF, per germline (reference sequence). The CDR3 spans 15 residues. CDR3 loop: CATSRDQRALYEQYF. CDR3 coding DNA: TGTGCCACCAGCAGAGATCAGAGGGCTCTCTACGAGCAGTACTTC.

This clone was picked up a small number of times. This sequence joins TRBV5-4 and TRBJ1-2; D gene uncertain. The germline gives CDR1 SGHNT, CDR2 YYREEE (reference sequence). V lost 1 base and J lost 5, with 15 bases in between. The CDR3 is made up of 15 amino acids. The CDR3 coding sequence is TGTGCCAGCAGCTTGAGGGAGGGATTTCGGTATGGCTACACCTTC. This sequence encodes CASSLREGFRYGYTF.

This sequence joins TRBV5-4 and TRBJ2-2; D is undetermined. Trimming stripped 4 bases from V and 1 base from J, with 8 bases between. Germline V gene sequence: CDR1 SGHNT, CDR2 YYREEE (reference sequence). The CDR3 is 14 amino acids. As DNA, the CDR3 is TGTGCCAGCAGCCAAAAGCGGAACACCGGGGAGCTGTTTTTT. This translates into CASSQKRNTGELFF.

Only a few counts were recorded for this clone. The V and J genes are TRBV7-8 and TRBJ2-1; possibly TRBD2 for D (5 bases). V gave up 2 bases and J gave up 5 bases, with 10 bases separating them. The CDR3 has 14 amino acids. Germline CDR1 is SGHVS and CDR2 is FQNEAQ. The chain's CDR3 is CASSLTLRDNEQFF. The CDR3 nucleotides read TGTGCCAGCAGCTTAACCCTGCGGGACAATGAGCAGTTCTTC. Drawing the rest from reference TRBV7-8 and TRBJ2-1, the complete variable domain is GAGVSQSPRYKVAKRGQDVALRCDPISGHVSLFWYQQALGQGPEFLTYFQNEAQLDKSGLPSDRFFAERPEGSVSTLKIQRTQQEDSAVYLCASSLTLRDNEQFFGPGTRLTVL.

The rearrangement joins TRBV28 to TRBJ1-2; D is possibly TRBD1 (6 bases). Trimming removed 4 bases at V and 4 bases at J, with 19 bases between. CDR3 length: 16 amino acids. From germline, CDR1 is MDHEN and CDR2 SYDVKM. The CDR3 nucleotides are TGTGCCAGCAGTTCGGGGGGCCGAGGAATAAGCTATGGCTACACCTTC. Its protein is CASSSGGRGISYGYTF.

V usage is TRBV29-1 and J usage is TRBJ2-2, with TRBD1 identical over 7 bases. Germline CDR1 SQVTM, CDR2 ANQGSEA. With 2 bases clipped from V and 0 bases from J, the junction kept 6 bases outside the gene matches. The CDR3 runs 16 residues. CDR3 sequence reads: CSVESLGGANTGELFF. CDR3 sequence (DNA): TGCAGCGTTGAATCTCTAGGGGGCGCGAACACCGGGGAGCTGTTTTTT.

This clone has more than one count but fewer than ten. The rearrangement links TRBV25-1 to TRBJ2-7; 9 bases are shared with TRBD1. The germline CDR1 and CDR2 sequences are MGHDK and SYGVNS. The trim removed 3 bases at V and 3 bases at J, leaving 3 bases unmatched. This CDR3 spans 14 amino acids. CDR3 DNA: TGTGCCAGCAGTGAGGACAGGGGCAGCTACGAGCAGTACTTC. It encodes CASSEDRGSYEQYF.

In this sample, this clone turned up many times. The gene calls are TRBV29-1 and TRBJ2-3, with D maybe TRBD2 (5 bases). Germline V CDR1 and CDR2: SQVTM, ANQGSEA. With 7 bases removed from V and 8 bases from J, the gap between germline ends came to 10 bases. This CDR3 is 10 amino acids long. DNA for the CDR3: TGCAGCGCCGTCCGGGGTACGCAGTATTTT. It encodes CSAVRGTQYF.

This clone was found a few times. The genes are TRBV6-4 and TRBJ2-1, with D possibly being TRBD2 (6 bases). Trimming removed 3 bases at V and 10 bases at J, with 13 bases between. Germline V gene lookup returns CDR1 MRHNA and CDR2 SNTAGT. The CDR3 is 13 amino acids. For the CDR3, the DNA is TGTGCCAGCAGTGAGGCTAGCGAAGGCGAGCAGTTCTTC. It is translated as CASSEASEGEQFF.

A word on this clone: Other nucleotide sequences from this sample produce the same CDR3. The CDR3 coding sequence is TGCGCCAGCAGCTTGGTTGGGGGGGGCCAGCCCCAGCATTTT. It is translated as CASSLVGGGQPQHF. The chain employs TRBV5-1 and TRBJ1-5; D perhaps matches TRBD1 (6 bases). Germline CDR1 SGHRS, CDR2 YFSETQ. CDR3 length: 14 residues. Deletions cut 0 bases from V and 7 bases from J, with 11 bases between.

The chain is built from TRBV5-4 and TRBJ2-7; D possibly corresponds to TRBD1 (6 bases). Germline lookup yields CDR1 SGHNT and CDR2 YYREEE (reference sequence). The CDR3 runs 13 residues. The V gene lost 0 bases and the J gene lost 5 bases, with 9 bases spanning the gap. The CDR3 DNA follows: TGTGCCAGCAGCTTGGCAGGGGCCCACGAGCAGTACTTC. Encoded protein: CASSLAGAHEQYF. Drawing the rest from reference TRBV5-4 and TRBJ2-7, the complete variable domain is ETGVTQSPTHLIKTRGQQVTLRCSSQSGHNTVSWYQQALGQGPQFIFQYYREEENGRGNFPPRFSGLQFPNYSSELNVNALELDDSALYLCASSLAGAHEQYFGPGTRLTVT.

In its sample, this clone was seen many times. The CDR3 sequence: CASSRRQGAGELFF. The DNA of the CDR3 is TGTGCCAGCAGCCGCCGACAGGGGGCCGGGGAGCTGTTTTTT. The chain links TRBV7-8 to TRBJ2-2, with 9 bases that match TRBD1. The germline gives CDR1 SGHVS, CDR2 FQNEAQ. CDR3 size: 14 residues. V was pared by 5 bases and J by 6 bases, with 4 bases of the junction left unmatched.

This clone appeared a few times. This rearrangement joins TRBV29-1 to TRBJ1-2; 10 positions agree with TRBD1. CDR1 is SQVTM, CDR2 ANQGSEA, per germline. The CDR3 contains 13 residues. After removal of 6 bases from V and 3 bases from J, the junction contained 4 bases not matched to a gene. In DNA, the CDR3 is TGCAGCGTCGGGACAGGGGCAGACTATGGCTACACCTTC. As protein: CSVGTGADYGYTF. The full variable domain, in which reference TRBV29-1 and TRBJ1-2 provide the parts outside the CDR3, is SAVISQKPSRDICQRGTSLTIQCQVDSQVTMMFWYRQQPGQSLTLIATANQGSEATYESGFVIDKFPISRPNLTFSTLTVSNMSPEDSSIYLCSVGTGADYGYTFGSGTRLTVV.